This is a list of T cell receptor beta chains from one sample in a study of CD8+ T cells in alopecia areata. TCRdb's table, derived via immunoSEQ multiplex PCR, lists solely in-frame clones and lacks some. The data show roughly 100,000 clones, with about nine tenths seen just once and roughly 11% held by the top ten. This specimen was CD8+ T cells sorted from blood, taken between weeks 30 and 35, from a patient treated with tofacitinib. All receptors come from a human donor with alopecia areata. Each CDR3 is given with its conserved first and last residue. D genes are given only for firm matches. The size field is filled for only some rows; it gives once, few, many or a size class.

size,V,J,D,DNA,CDR3
.,TRBV5-1,TRBJ2-1,TRBD2,TGCGCCAGCAGCTTCACCGGGACTAGCGGGGGAATGAGCTCCAATGAGCAGTTCTTC,CASSFTGTSGGMSSNEQFF
.,TRBV5-4,TRBJ2-3,TRBD2,TGTGCCAGCACCCTGGGGCTAGCGGGGGGGTCATCCACAGATACGCAGTATTTT,CASTLGLAGGSSTDTQYF
.,TRBV7-6,TRBJ1-5,TRBD1,TGTGCCAGCAGCTTGGAACAGGGGGCTAGCAATCAGCCCCAGCATTTT,CASSLEQGASNQPQHF
.,TRBV7-9,TRBJ2-7,TRBD2,TGTGCCAGCAGCAACAGCGGGGCCTCCTACGAGCAGTACTTC,CASSNSGASYEQYF
once,TRBV15,TRBJ2-7,.,TGTGCCACAGGCTGGAGGGGGTACGAGCAGTACTTC,CATGWRGYEQYF
.,TRBV7-3,TRBJ2-1,TRBD2,TGTGCCAGCAGCCCTCTCGGGTGGGCTAGCGGGGACACCTACAATGAGCAGTTCTTC,CASSPLGWASGDTYNEQFF
.,TRBV7-9,TRBJ2-1,.,TGTGCCAGCAGCTTAAATAACGAGCAGTTCTTC,CASSLNNEQFF
.,TRBV19,TRBJ2-7,.,TGTGCCAGTAGTATAGCAGCGGACGCCTACTACGAGCAGTACTTC,CASSIAADAYYEQYF
few,TRBV7-9,TRBJ2-3,.,TGTGCCAGCAGCCCCCCAGGGAGCGGCACAGATACGCAGTATTTT,CASSPPGSGTDTQYF
many,TRBV2,TRBJ2-7,.,TGTGCCAGCAGGGACGATATCCACGAGCAGTACTTC,CASRDDIHEQYF
few,TRBV27,TRBJ2-3,.,TGTGCCAGCAGTTTATCGGCAGGCACAGATACGCAGTATTTT,CASSLSAGTDTQYF
.,TRBV5-1,TRBJ2-5,TRBD1,TGCGCCAGCAGCTGGGGGACAGGGCAAGAGACCCAGTACTTC,CASSWGTGQETQYF
.,TRBV7-9,TRBJ1-1,.,TGTGCCAGCAGCTTAGAGGTCGCAGTAAGCGTGAACACTGAAGCTTTCTTT,CASSLEVAVSVNTEAFF
.,TRBV30,TRBJ2-5,TRBD2,TGTGCCTGGAGCGGACTAGGGGATCGGGAGCAGTACTTC,CAWSGLGDREQYF
.,TRBV6-1,TRBJ2-5,TRBD1,TGTGCCAGCAGTGGTACAGGGGGCGCGGAGACCCAGTACTTC,CASSGTGGAETQYF
.,TRBV27,TRBJ2-1,.,TGTGCCAGCAGTCAAGGACAGGAGCAGTTCTTC,CASSQGQEQFF
.,TRBV7-9,TRBJ2-7,.,TGTGCCAGCAGCTCCACGAACTACGAGCAGTACTTC,CASSSTNYEQYF
few,TRBV28,TRBJ1-1,.,TGTGCCAGCATCCCGGGGGGCTTAACTGAAGCTTTCTTT,CASIPGGLTEAFF
.,TRBV4-1,TRBJ2-7,.,TGCGCCAGCAGCCAAAGAAGGTCCTACGAGCAGTACTTC,CASSQRRSYEQYF
few,TRBV10-2,TRBJ2-1,TRBD2,TGCGCCAGCAGTGGAGCGGGGGGGCCAAGCAGTGAGCAGTTCTTC,CASSGAGGPSSEQFF
.,TRBV10-2,TRBJ2-7,.,TGCGCCACAGGGTACGAGCAGTACTTC,CATGYEQYF
.,TRBV7-9,TRBJ1-2,.,TGTGCCAGCAGCTTAGAGGGGGATGGCTACACCTTC,CASSLEGDGYTF
.,TRBV7-9,TRBJ2-2,TRBD1,TGTGCCAGCAGCTTTGGGACAGGGATCCGCGGGGAGCTGTTTTTT,CASSFGTGIRGELFF
few,TRBV6-1,TRBJ1-5,.,TGTGCCAGCAGTCGCAGGGAGGGCAATCAGCCCCAGCATTTT,CASSRREGNQPQHF
.,TRBV7-9,TRBJ1-3,.,TGTGCCAGCAGCTTAAATCTGGGGACTGGAAACACCATATATTTT,CASSLNLGTGNTIYF
few,TRBV7-9,TRBJ2-2,TRBD1,TGTGCCAGCACGGGACAGGGGTCCACCGGGGAGCTGTTTTTT,CASTGQGSTGELFF
.,TRBV5-1,TRBJ1-1,.,TGCGCCAGCAGCTTCGTGGGGCTACAGGGCCCGAACACTGAAGCTTTCTTT,CASSFVGLQGPNTEAFF